A selection of T cell receptor beta chains follows, all from one sample in a study of identical twins. TCRdb re-called the 5' RACE reads through MiXCR, storing one row per CDR3 protein. The table lists a few hundred thousand distinct CDR3 sequences, 6.5% of them singletons. These data were also filed under a second study, of T cells expressing NK-cell markers.

Source material: CD8+ T cells sorted from blood. The receptors stem from a woman between 18 and 30 years old in good health. Each CDR3 is given without its conserved first and last residue.

v_call: TRBV27; cdr3_length: 13; cdr3_aa: ASSLGQGVTDTQY
v_call: TRBV24-1; cdr3_length: 12; cdr3_aa: ATSMGDEGNEQF
v_call: TRBV7-8; cdr3_length: 10; cdr3_aa: ASSFSSNEQF
v_call: TRBV20-1; cdr3_length: 13; cdr3_aa: SARDSSGVYNEQF
v_call: TRBV11-3; cdr3_length: 12; cdr3_aa: ASSLDFRRTEAF
v_call: TRBV5-6; cdr3_length: 11; cdr3_aa: ASSFGGEDEQF
v_call: TRBV27; cdr3_length: 11; cdr3_aa: ASSPHLAREQY
v_call: TRBV27; cdr3_length: 15; cdr3_aa: ASSLGGFHLSPDTQY
v_call: TRBV6-1; cdr3_length: 12; cdr3_aa: ASRPRGVPYEQY
v_call: TRBV11-2; cdr3_length: 12; cdr3_aa: ASRFGRGDYEQY
v_call: TRBV27; cdr3_length: 11; cdr3_aa: ASSLGTNEKLF
v_call: TRBV20-1; cdr3_length: 13; cdr3_aa: SARKDRTGAHEQY
v_call: TRBV5-1; cdr3_length: 12; cdr3_aa: ASSLSGVYTEAF
v_call: TRBV29-1; cdr3_length: 10; cdr3_aa: SVRREGTEAF
v_call: TRBV2; cdr3_length: 15; cdr3_aa: ASSVRDKSSYNSPLH
v_call: TRBV5-1; cdr3_length: 12; cdr3_aa: ASSGDSVHYGYT
v_call: TRBV7-2; cdr3_length: 13; cdr3_aa: ASSLEYTRYNEQF
v_call: TRBV5-1; cdr3_length: 13; cdr3_aa: ASSPRGMFYNEQF
v_call: TRBV20-1; cdr3_length: 13; cdr3_aa: SARDRVAGGLEQY
v_call: TRBV3-1; cdr3_length: 13; cdr3_aa: ASSQGGSSDLEQY
v_call: TRBV6-2/TRBV6-3; cdr3_length: 9; cdr3_aa: ASSYAIEAF
v_call: TRBV12-3/TRBV12-4; cdr3_length: 12; cdr3_aa: ASSPGSRYYEQY
v_call: TRBV5-1; cdr3_length: 16; cdr3_aa: ASSLSSGSGASTDTQY
v_call: TRBV20-1; cdr3_length: 14; cdr3_aa: SARGRASGRTDTQY
v_call: TRBV20-1; cdr3_length: 13; cdr3_aa: SARRLAGADNEQF
v_call: TRBV5-5; cdr3_length: 13; cdr3_aa: ASSLMERAYNEQF
v_call: TRBV29-1; cdr3_length: 12; cdr3_aa: SAILTGGGTEAF
v_call: TRBV30; cdr3_length: 9; cdr3_aa: ASDGGNEQF
v_call: TRBV6-5; cdr3_length: 10; cdr3_aa: ASSWAGGEQY
v_call: TRBV11-2; cdr3_length: 14; cdr3_aa: ASSLRGGRVTGELF
v_call: TRBV2; cdr3_length: 11; cdr3_aa: ASKGQSTDTQY
v_call: TRBV7-6; cdr3_length: 14; cdr3_aa: ASSRTTGLATGELF
v_call: TRBV9; cdr3_length: 14; cdr3_aa: ASSVGLSGRTDTQY
v_call: TRBV9; cdr3_length: 12; cdr3_aa: ASSVGDRNQPQH
v_call: TRBV12-3/TRBV12-4; cdr3_length: 12; cdr3_aa: ATATGTNTGELF
v_call: TRBV9; cdr3_length: 15; cdr3_aa: ASSPQGGHRGGYGYT
v_call: TRBV29-1; cdr3_length: 8; cdr3_aa: SVDEDTQY
v_call: TRBV20-1; cdr3_length: 12; cdr3_aa: SATFSRGDGEQY
v_call: TRBV9; cdr3_length: 11; cdr3_aa: ASSKPLGTEAF
v_call: TRBV7-6; cdr3_length: 12; cdr3_aa: ASSALQQGDTQY
v_call: TRBV6-2/TRBV6-3; cdr3_length: 12; cdr3_aa: ASSWGLVNSEQY
v_call: TRBV4-3; cdr3_length: 13; cdr3_aa: ASSQDQGQANEQY
v_call: TRBV7-9; cdr3_length: 14; cdr3_aa: ASSFGPEGSTDTQY
v_call: TRBV5-8; cdr3_length: 12; cdr3_aa: ASSLWDSDTEAF
v_call: TRBV29-1; cdr3_length: 13; cdr3_aa: SVEALEGGPYEQY
v_call: TRBV7-3; cdr3_length: 13; cdr3_aa: ASSLGQGNYNEQF
v_call: TRBV7-6; cdr3_length: 9; cdr3_aa: ASSKGQRLF
v_call: TRBV6-6; cdr3_length: 11; cdr3_aa: AIQQGHPDTQY
v_call: TRBV7-2; cdr3_length: 14; cdr3_aa: ASSTSGTRDTDTQY
v_call: TRBV7-2; cdr3_length: 13; cdr3_aa: ASSPSDRGWQPQH
v_call: TRBV12-5; cdr3_length: 14; cdr3_aa: ASGATLAGESDTQY
v_call: TRBV12-3/TRBV12-4; cdr3_length: 16; cdr3_aa: ASRSFLNAGPTYNEQF
v_call: TRBV29-1; cdr3_length: 13; cdr3_aa: SVVAGGLNTGELF
v_call: TRBV12-5; cdr3_length: 15; cdr3_aa: ASGLVQGGPGTDTQY